These 13 T cell receptor beta chains were all obtained from the same sample, sequenced in a study of blood T cell repertoires in COVID-19 (dated by TCRdb to the early 2020s). Libraries were constructed by the immunoSEQ multiplex PCR assay. In its TCRdb copy, this immuneACCESS table keeps in-frame sequences only and misses some clones. Where compared with another copy, unresolved V genes explain less than half of these, and the others have no known cause. For this sample the table gives 140,000 or so clones, of which around 87% were detected only once. 8.5% to 9.5% of the sample comes from the top ten. The sample taken for sequencing was peripheral blood. The receptors originated from a woman aged 45-59 years with active or convalescent COVID-19.

The chain employs TRBV30 and TRBJ1-2; D may be TRBD1 (6 bases). Germline CDR1 and CDR2: GTSNPN and SVGIG (reference sequence). The CDR3 covers 13 residues. Trimming cost V 7 bases and J 2 bases, with 14 bases left between them. Written as DNA, the CDR3 is TGTGCCTCAGGGCCCAGGGGCAACTATGGCTACACCTTC. Translated: CASGPRGNYGYTF.

This chain connects TRBV6-6 to TRBJ2-2; the D gene is possibly TRBD2 (5 bases). V was cut by 0 bases and J by 5 bases, with 10 bases left in between. This CDR3 has 15 amino acids. The germline gives CDR1 MNHNY, CDR2 SVGAGI (reference sequence). The CDR3, as DNA: TGTGCCAGCAGTTACTCGGGAGTCGATACCGGGGAGCTGTTTTTT. It codes for CASSYSGVDTGELFF.

The chain combines TRBV4-2 with TRBJ2-7; TRBD1 aligns across 7 bases. From germline, CDR1 is LGHNA and CDR2 YNFKEQ. With V trimmed by 4 bases and J by 0 bases, 9 bases remained unmatched. The CDR3 loop spans 16 amino acids. CDR3 region: CASSRGTDSNSYEQYF. The DNA for the CDR3 is TGTGCCAGCAGCCGAGGGACAGACTCCAACTCCTACGAGCAGTACTTC.

This chain connects TRBV6-5 to TRBJ1-5; TRBD1 agrees at 11 bases. This CDR3 spans 14 amino acids. After removal of 5 bases from V and 6 bases from J, the junction contained 3 bases not matched to a gene. The germline gives CDR1 MNHEY, CDR2 SVGAGI. CDR3 sequence reads: CASSLGTGGQPQHF. DNA of the CDR3: TGTGCCAGCAGTCTCGGGACAGGGGGTCAGCCCCAGCATTTT.

V usage is TRBV28 and J usage is TRBJ2-1, with TRBD2 matching 16 bases. The CDR3 extends over 12 amino acids. CDR1 is MDHEN and CDR2 is SYDVKM in the germline V gene. The ends lost 5 bases at V and 15 bases at J; junction bases unmatched: 1. The CDR3 DNA is TGTGCCAGCAGTGGGACTAGCGGGAGGGGGTTCTTC. It yields the protein CASSGTSGRGFF. The full variable domain, completed using reference TRBV28 and TRBJ2-1, is DVKVTQSSRYLVKRTGEKVFLECVQDMDHENMFWYRQDPGLGLRLIYFSYDVKMKEKGDIPEGYSVSREKKERFSLILESASTNQTSMYLCASSGTSGRGFFGPGTRLTVL.

This rearrangement joins TRBV7-2 to TRBJ2-3, with D perhaps matching TRBD1 (6 bases). The CDR3 runs to 15 residues. Trimming took off 5 bases at V and 0 bases at J, with 12 bases between the two ends. Germline CDR1 reads SGHTA; CDR2 reads FQGNSA. For the CDR3, the DNA is TGTGCCAGCAGCAAGAGCGGACAGAGCACAGATACGCAGTATTTT. Encoded protein: CASSKSGQSTDTQYF.

This clone was counted once. This chain links TRBV27 with TRBJ2-1; D unresolved. The V and J ends lost 6 bases and 9 bases respectively, with 9 bases between them. CDR3 length equals 11 residues. From germline, CDR1 is MNHEY and CDR2 SMNVEV (reference sequence). CDR3 sequence reads: CASRKSREQFF. CDR3 nucleotide sequence: TGTGCCAGCAGAAAGAGCCGTGAGCAGTTCTTC.

The table lists this clone with a few counts. The chain recombines TRBV27 with TRBJ1-1, with 9 bases lining up with TRBD1. The V segment lost 2 bases and the J segment 11 bases; nucleotides outside the gene matches: 6. CDR3 length equals 13 residues. Germline assignment: CDR1 MNHEY and CDR2 SMNVEV (reference sequence). CDR3 in amino acids: CASSLTGDRAAFF. The CDR3 DNA follows: TGTGCCAGCAGTTTAACGGGGGACAGGGCGGCTTTCTTT.

The rearrangement uses TRBV4-1 and TRBJ2-7; D may be TRBD1 (6 bases). Trimming shortened V by 3 bases and J by 2 bases, and 11 bases separated the two germline ends. CDR3 length equals 14 residues. Looked up from germline, CDR1 is MGHRA and CDR2 is YSYEKL. The CDR3 reads CASSQSDRTYEQYF. The CDR3 bases are TGCGCCAGCAGCCAGTCAGACAGGACCTACGAGCAGTACTTC.

This clone was observed a single time. The CDR3 nucleotides read TGCACCAGCAGCCAAATTTTCCTAGCGGGGGGGCCCCCCCCTTGGGGAGAGCAGTACTTC. It specifies CTSSQIFLAGGPPPWGEQYF. This chain links TRBV1 with TRBJ2-7; the tabulated D call, TRBD2, remains unverified against the DNA. TRBV1 corresponds to a pseudogene. This CDR3 contains 20 residues.

This clone came up a few times. CDR3 sequence reads: CASSALLASTQYF. The CDR3 DNA reads TGCGCCAGCAGCGCACTTCTAGCGTCGACGCAGTATTTT. The gene calls are TRBV4-3 and TRBJ2-3, with D tentatively TRBD2 (6 bases). Germline V gives CDR1 LGHNA, CDR2 YSLEER. The CDR3 is 13 amino acids. V was cut by 5 bases and J by 9 bases, with 15 bases left in between.

This clone appeared a few times. This chain links TRBV2 with TRBJ2-5; possibly TRBD1 for D (6 bases). Trimming cost V 9 bases and J 3 bases, with 20 bases left between them. Per the germline V gene, CDR1 is SNHLY and CDR2 is FYNNEI. The CDR3 length is 15 residues. CDR3: CASSGRGVGEETQYF. DNA for the CDR3: TGTGCCAGTTCGGGCAGGGGTGTCGGAGAAGAGACCCAGTACTTC.

This clone was recorded only once. CDR3 sequence: CASSTTGTSGYEQYF. CDR3 nucleotides: TGTGCCAGCAGCACAACCGGGACTAGCGGCTACGAGCAGTACTTC. The rearrangement uses TRBV7-2 and TRBJ2-7; 11 positions agree with TRBD2. Germline CDR1 is SGHTA and CDR2 is FQGNSA. V shed 5 bases, J shed 3 bases, and the junction held 6 bases outside the gene matches. The CDR3 is 15 amino acids.